A selection of T cell receptor beta chains follows, all from one sample in a study of vaccination and CD4 T cells after COVID-19. Via MiXCR, TCRdb re-called the PCR reads, giving one row per CDR3 protein. The table lists more than 6,500 distinct CDR3 sequences, roughly 39% of them singletons, with around 20% in the top ten. No antigens are known for them. The sequenced sample consisted of CD4+ T cells from blood, cultured in vitro. Receptor source: a human donor in good health. Each CDR3 is given with its conserved first and last residue. D genes are given only for firm matches. Size tells how often a clone was seen (once, few, many) or the class of an expanded clone, and some rows leave it out.

once,TRBJ2-3,.,TRBV5-4,CASSLGREGATDTQYF,TGTGCCAGCAGCTTGGGACGGGAAGGGGCCACAGATACGCAGTATTTT
few,TRBJ2-2,.,TRBV24-1,CATSDWTVNTGELFF,TGTGCCACCAGTGATTGGACAGTTAACACCGGGGAGCTGTTTTTT
.,TRBJ1-2,.,TRBV28,CASRGGGGVDTF,TGTGCCAGCAGAGGGGGAGGGGGAGTTGACACCTTC
.,TRBJ1-2,.,TRBV7-2,CASSHRSEGTRQYTF,TGTGCCAGCAGCCACCGCTCGGAGGGAACGCGACAATACACCTTC
.,TRBJ2-3,.,TRBV27,CASSRTEYTDTQYF,TGTGCCAGCAGTAGGACAGAGTATACAGATACGCAGTATTTT
.,TRBJ2-1,.,TRBV6-5,CASSYAKGPVAVYNEQFF,TGTGCCAGCAGTTATGCGAAGGGACCGGTAGCGGTGTACAATGAGCAGTTCTTC
few,TRBJ2-3,TRBD1,TRBV4-1,CASSFRTGGNTDTQYF,TGCGCCAGCAGCTTTCGGACAGGGGGTAACACAGATACGCAGTATTTT
.,TRBJ2-7,TRBD1,TRBV6-5,CASSYRGQGAGEQYF,TGTGCCAGCAGTTACAGAGGGCAGGGGGCGGGTGAGCAGTACTTC
.,TRBJ2-3,.,TRBV7-9,CASSLALVLIDTQYF,TGTGCCAGCAGCTTAGCGCTCGTTCTTATAGATACGCAGTATTTT
.,TRBJ1-4,.,TRBV6-2/TRBV6-3,CASSYNRDTTTNEKLFF,TGTGCCAGCAGTTACAACAGGGACACTACAACTAATGAAAAACTGTTTTTT
few,TRBJ1-1,.,TRBV2,CASSGGSGLTEAFF,TGTGCCAGCAGTGGGGGTTCGGGATTAACTGAAGCTTTCTTT
few,TRBJ1-6,.,TRBV7-2,CASSPTRVGGLNSPLHF,TGTGCCAGCAGCCCCACGCGGGTCGGCGGGTTAAATTCACCCCTCCACTTT
.,TRBJ2-5,TRBD2,TRBV5-3,CARSEQGLRGGGFQETQYF,TGTGCCAGAAGCGAACAGGGCTTGAGGGGCGGGGGGTTCCAAGAGACCCAGTACTTC
.,TRBJ2-7,.,TRBV5-5,CASSQTSEQYF,TGTGCCAGCAGCCAGACTAGCGAGCAGTACTTC
.,TRBJ1-2,.,TRBV7-9,CASRREELGGYTF,TGTGCCAGCAGACGCGAGGAGTTAGGTGGCTACACCTTC
once,TRBJ2-7,TRBD2,TRBV5-4,CASSAVGAGVDEQYF,TGTGCCAGCAGCGCCGTCGGGGCGGGAGTAGACGAGCAGTACTTC
.,TRBJ2-3,.,TRBV19,CASSQLGLLKNTDTQYF,TGTGCCAGTAGTCAATTGGGTCTCCTCAAAAACACAGATACGCAGTATTTT
.,TRBJ1-1,.,TRBV24-1,CATRPPGGTEAFF,TGTGCCACCAGGCCTCCGGGGGGAACTGAAGCTTTCTTT